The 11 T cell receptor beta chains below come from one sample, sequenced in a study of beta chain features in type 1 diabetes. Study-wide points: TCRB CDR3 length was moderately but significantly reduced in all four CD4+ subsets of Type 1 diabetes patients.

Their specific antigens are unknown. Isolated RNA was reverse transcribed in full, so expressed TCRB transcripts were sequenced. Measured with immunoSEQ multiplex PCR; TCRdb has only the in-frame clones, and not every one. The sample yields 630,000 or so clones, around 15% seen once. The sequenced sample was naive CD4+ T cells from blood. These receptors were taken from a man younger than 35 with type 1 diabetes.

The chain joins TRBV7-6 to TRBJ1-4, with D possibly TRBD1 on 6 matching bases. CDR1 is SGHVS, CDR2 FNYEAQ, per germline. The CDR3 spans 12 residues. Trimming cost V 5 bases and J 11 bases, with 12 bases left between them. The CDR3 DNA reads TGTGCCAGCAGCCTAATACAGGGTAAACTGTTTTTT. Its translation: CASSLIQGKLFF.

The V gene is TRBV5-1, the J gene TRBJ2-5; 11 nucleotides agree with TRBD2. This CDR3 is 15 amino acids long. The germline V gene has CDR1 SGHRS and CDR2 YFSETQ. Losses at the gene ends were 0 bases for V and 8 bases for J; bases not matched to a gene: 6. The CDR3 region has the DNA TGCGCCAGCAGCTTGGCACTAGCGGGAGAGGGAACCCAGTACTTC. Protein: CASSLALAGEGTQYF.

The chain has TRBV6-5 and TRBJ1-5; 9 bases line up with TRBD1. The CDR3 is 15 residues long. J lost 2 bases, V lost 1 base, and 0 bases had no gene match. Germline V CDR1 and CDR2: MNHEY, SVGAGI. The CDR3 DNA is TGTGCCAGCAGTTACTGGGACAGGGGCAATCAGCCCCAGCATTTT. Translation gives CASSYWDRGNQPQHF.

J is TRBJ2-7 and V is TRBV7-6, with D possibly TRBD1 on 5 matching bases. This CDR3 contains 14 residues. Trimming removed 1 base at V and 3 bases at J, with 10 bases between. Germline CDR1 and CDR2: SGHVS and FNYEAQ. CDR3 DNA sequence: TGTGCCAGCAGCTTAGGTCAGGGTGGCTACGAGCAGTACTTC. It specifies CASSLGQGGYEQYF.

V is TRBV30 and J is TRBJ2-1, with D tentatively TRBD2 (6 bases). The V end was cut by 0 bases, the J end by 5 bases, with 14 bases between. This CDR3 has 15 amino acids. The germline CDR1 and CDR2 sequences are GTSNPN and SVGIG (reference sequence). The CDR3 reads CAWSVLGLVNNEQFF. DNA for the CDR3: TGTGCCTGGAGTGTATTGGGACTGGTAAACAATGAGCAGTTCTTC.

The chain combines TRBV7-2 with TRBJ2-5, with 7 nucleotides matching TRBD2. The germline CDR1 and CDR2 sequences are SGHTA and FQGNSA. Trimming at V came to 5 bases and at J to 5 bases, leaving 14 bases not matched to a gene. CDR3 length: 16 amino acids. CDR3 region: CASSPPGLVSRETQYF. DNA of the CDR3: TGTGCCAGCAGCCCACCCGGACTAGTGTCTCGGGAGACCCAGTACTTC.

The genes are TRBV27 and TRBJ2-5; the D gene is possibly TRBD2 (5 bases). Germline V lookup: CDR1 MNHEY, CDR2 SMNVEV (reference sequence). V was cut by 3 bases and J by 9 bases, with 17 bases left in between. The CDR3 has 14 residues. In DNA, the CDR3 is TGTGCCAGCAGTTTCTCGGTTGCAGCCGGGGCCCAGTACTTC. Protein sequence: CASSFSVAAGAQYF.

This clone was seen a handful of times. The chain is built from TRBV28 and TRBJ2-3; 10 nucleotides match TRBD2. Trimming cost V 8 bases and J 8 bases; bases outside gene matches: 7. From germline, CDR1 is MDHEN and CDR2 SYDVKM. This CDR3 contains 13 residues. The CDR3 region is CASWERGGGTQYF. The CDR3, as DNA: TGTGCCAGCTGGGAGCGGGGGGGCGGTACGCAGTATTTT.

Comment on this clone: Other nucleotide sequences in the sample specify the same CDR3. The CDR3 loop is CASSPGQGGTDTQYF. The CDR3 region has the DNA TGTGCCAGCTCACCGGGACAGGGTGGAACAGATACGCAGTATTTT. The chain couples TRBV18 to TRBJ2-3, with 9 bases fitting TRBD1. The germline V gene encodes CDR1 KGHSH and CDR2 LQKENI. This CDR3 has 15 amino acids. With 3 bases clipped from V and 3 bases from J, the junction kept 4 bases outside the gene matches.

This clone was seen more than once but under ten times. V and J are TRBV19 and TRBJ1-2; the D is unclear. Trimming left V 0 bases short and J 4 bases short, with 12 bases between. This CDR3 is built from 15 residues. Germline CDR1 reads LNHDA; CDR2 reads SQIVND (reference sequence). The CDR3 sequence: CASSIDSERFYGYTF. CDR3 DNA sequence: TGTGCCAGTAGTATAGATTCGGAACGGTTCTATGGCTACACCTTC.

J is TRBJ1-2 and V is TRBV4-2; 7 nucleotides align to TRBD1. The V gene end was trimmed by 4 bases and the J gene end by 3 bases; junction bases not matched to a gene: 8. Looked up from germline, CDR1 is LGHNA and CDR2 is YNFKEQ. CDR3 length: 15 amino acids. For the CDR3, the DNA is TGTGCCAGCAGCCCCGGCGAGGGGGCGGACTATGGCTACACCTTC. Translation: CASSPGEGADYGYTF.